This record looks at one TCR beta chain sequence and its context. Its antigen is as yet unknown. The data originate from a study of cytomegalovirus exposure and HLA in healthy donors. Broader study findings: The later analysis indicated that the majority of CMV-associated TCR beta chains appeared HLA-restricted.

Vbeta (60) and Jbeta (13) primers were used in the PCR. Some clones are missing from TCRdb's copy, which holds only in-frame ones; the method was immunoSEQ multiplex PCR. The table lists 120,000 to 150,000 clones, roughly 80% of them singletons, with roughly 1.2% in the top ten. CDR3 length: 17 amino acids. Trimming cost V 5 bases and J 2 bases; bases outside gene matches: 13. Germline V gene sequence: CDR1 MDHEN, CDR2 SYDVKM. Sequences were obtained from PBMCs. J is TRBJ2-3 and V is TRBV28; 7 nucleotides align to TRBD2. The origin of this receptor is a female donor in good health and CMV-seronegative. CDR3: CASSPSLASGYTDTQYF. CDR3 bases: TGTGCCAGCAGTCCCTCTTTAGCTAGCGGATACACAGATACGCAGTATTTT.